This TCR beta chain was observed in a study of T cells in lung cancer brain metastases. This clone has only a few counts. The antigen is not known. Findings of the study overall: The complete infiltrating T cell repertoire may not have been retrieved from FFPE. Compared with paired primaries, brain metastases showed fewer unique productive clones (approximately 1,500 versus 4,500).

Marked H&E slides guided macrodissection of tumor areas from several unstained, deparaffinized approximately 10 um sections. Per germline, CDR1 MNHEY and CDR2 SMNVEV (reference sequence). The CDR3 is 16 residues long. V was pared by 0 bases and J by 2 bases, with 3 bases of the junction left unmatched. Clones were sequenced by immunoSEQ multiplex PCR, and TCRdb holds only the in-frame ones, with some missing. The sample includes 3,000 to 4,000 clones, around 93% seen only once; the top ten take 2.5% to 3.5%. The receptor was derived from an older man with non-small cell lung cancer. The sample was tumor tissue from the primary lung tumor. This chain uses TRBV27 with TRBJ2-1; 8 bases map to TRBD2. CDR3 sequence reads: CASSLSSGSPYNEQFF. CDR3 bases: TGTGCCAGCAGTTTATCGAGCGGGAGTCCCTACAATGAGCAGTTCTTC.